The 6 T cell receptor beta chains below were found in one sample sequenced in a study of regulatory T cells in long-lasting Graves disease. For TCR beta, libraries came from iRepertoire HTBI primers and Arm-PCR of CDR3 regions. From the multiplex PCR reads, TCRdb called clonotypes with MiXCR, one entry per CDR3 protein. Here the sample spans a few hundred thousand distinct CDR3 sequences, roughly 14% being singletons. Time point indicated: newly diagnosed GD, antithyroid drugs for less than 3 months. With RNA extracted from PBMCs as input, the TCR library was made. These data are also associated with another study on T cells in Graves' hyperthyroidism and ophthalmopathy.

The input for sequencing was peripheral blood mononuclear cells (PBMCs), taken at new diagnosis, from a patient treated with antithyroid drugs. The receptor set was obtained from a man younger than 40 with Graves disease.

The sample holds many counts of this clonotype. The rearrangement links TRBV27 to TRBJ2-7; the D is unclear. Trimming removed 3 bases from V and 4 bases from J, with 10 bases in between. Germline V gene lookup returns CDR1 MNHEY and CDR2 SMNVEV (reference sequence). This CDR3 comprises 13 residues. This CDR3 reads CASSLRRSYEQYF. CDR3 sequence (DNA): TGTGCCAGCAGTTTGAGGAGAAGTTACGAGCAGTACTTC.

This clonotype was seen ten or more times. The chain has TRBV7-3 and TRBJ2-5, with a weak D call TRBD2 (5 bases). Germline CDR1 is SGHTA and CDR2 is FQGTGA. V lost 7 bases and J lost 2, with 17 bases in between. The CDR3 is 15 amino acids. CDR3 nucleotides: TGTGCCAGCACCCCGAGCGGCGCTGTACAAGAGACCCAGTACTTC. It yields the protein CASTPSGAVQETQYF.

The chain carries TRBV29-1 and TRBJ2-3, with 14 positions matching TRBD2. CDR1 and CDR2 from the germline V gene are SQVTM and ANQGSEA. V shed 5 bases and J 4 bases; nucleotides not matched to a gene: 8. The CDR3 sequence is 16 residues long. CDR3 in DNA: TGCAGCGTTTGTCCGGGACTAGCGGGAGAATCAGATACGCAGTATTTT. It specifies CSVCPGLAGESDTQYF.

This clonotype has a count of ten or more. The rearrangement links TRBV24-1 to TRBJ1-2; 8 bases are a match to TRBD1. Unmatched junction bases numbered 7, after V lost 9 bases and J lost 8 bases. The CDR3 has 12 amino acids. Germline V gene sequence: CDR1 KGHDR, CDR2 SFDVKD. The CDR3 spells CATWTGTGGYTF. CDR3 nucleotide sequence: TGTGCCACCTGGACAGGGACAGGAGGCTACACCTTC.

This chain joins TRBV14 and TRBJ2-7; TRBD1 agrees at 7 bases. The V gene's germline CDR1 is SGHDN and CDR2 FVKESK. With V trimmed by 0 bases and J by 6 bases, 5 bases remained unmatched. The CDR3 has 14 amino acids. The CDR3 sequence: CASSQDPDRVEQYF. CDR3 DNA: TGTGCCAGCAGCCAAGATCCCGACAGGGTCGAGCAGTACTTC.

This clonotype has ten or more counts. This sequence joins TRBV6-1 and TRBJ2-5; 8 nucleotides align to TRBD2. This CDR3 region has 12 residues. With 10 bases clipped from V and 4 bases from J, the junction kept 5 bases outside the gene matches. Germline CDR1 is MNHNS and CDR2 is SASEGT. In DNA form, the CDR3 reads TGTGCCACAAGCGGGAGTTCAGAGACCCAGTACTTC. Translated, it gives CATSGSSETQYF.